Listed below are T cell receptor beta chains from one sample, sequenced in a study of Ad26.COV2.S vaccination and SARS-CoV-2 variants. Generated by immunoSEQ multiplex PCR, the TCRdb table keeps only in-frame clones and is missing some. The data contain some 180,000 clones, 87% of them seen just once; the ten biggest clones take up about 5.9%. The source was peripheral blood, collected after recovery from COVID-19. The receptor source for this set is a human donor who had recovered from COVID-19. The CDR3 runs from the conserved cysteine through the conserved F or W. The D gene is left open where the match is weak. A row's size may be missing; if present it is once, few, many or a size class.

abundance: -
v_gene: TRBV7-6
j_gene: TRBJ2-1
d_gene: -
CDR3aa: CASSSTPSSYNEQFF
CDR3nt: TGTGCCAGCAGCTCGACCCCCAGCTCCTACAATGAGCAGTTCTTC

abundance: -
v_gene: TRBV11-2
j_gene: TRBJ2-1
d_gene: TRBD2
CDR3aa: CASSPSVAGGAYNEQFF
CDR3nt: TGTGCCAGCAGCCCTAGCGTAGCGGGAGGGGCCTACAATGAGCAGTTCTTC

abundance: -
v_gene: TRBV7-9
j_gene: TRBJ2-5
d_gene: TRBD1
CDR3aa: CASSLGTGGYQETQYF
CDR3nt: TGTGCCAGCAGCTTAGGGACAGGTGGATACCAAGAGACCCAGTACTTC

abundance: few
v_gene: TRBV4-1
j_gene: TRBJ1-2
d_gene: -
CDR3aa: CASSQVAPTNYGYTF
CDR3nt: TGCGCCAGCAGCCAAGTGGCACCTACTAACTATGGCTACACCTTC

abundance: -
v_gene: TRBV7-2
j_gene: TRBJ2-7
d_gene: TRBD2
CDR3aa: CASSTSAGDGGSYEQYF
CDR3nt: TGTGCCAGCAGCACAAGCGCGGGGGACGGCGGCTCCTACGAGCAGTACTTC

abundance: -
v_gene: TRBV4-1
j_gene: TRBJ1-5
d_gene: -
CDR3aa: CASSQAIPGSPQHF
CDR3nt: TGCGCCAGCAGCCAAGCAATTCCGGGGTCGCCCCAGCATTTT

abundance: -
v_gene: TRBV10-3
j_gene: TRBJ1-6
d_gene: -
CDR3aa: CAITPDKINSPLHF
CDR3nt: TGTGCCATCACCCCGGACAAAATCAATTCACCCCTCCACTTT

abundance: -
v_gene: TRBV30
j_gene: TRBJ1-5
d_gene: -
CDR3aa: CAWSGGGPPQHF
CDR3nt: TGTGCCTGGAGTGGGGGGGGCCCGCCCCAGCATTTT

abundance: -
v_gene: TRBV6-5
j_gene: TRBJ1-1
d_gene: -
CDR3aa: CASSYGRGGNTEAFF
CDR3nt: TGTGCCAGCAGTTACGGTAGGGGTGGGAACACTGAAGCTTTCTTT

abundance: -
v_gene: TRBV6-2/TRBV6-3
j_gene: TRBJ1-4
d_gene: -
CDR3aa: CASSYLESVGLFF
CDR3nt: TGTGCCAGCAGTTACCTTGAGTCCGTGGGACTGTTTTTT

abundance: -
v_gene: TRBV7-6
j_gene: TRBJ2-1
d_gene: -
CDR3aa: CASSLDGIGGENNEQFF
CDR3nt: TGTGCCAGCAGCTTAGATGGAATAGGGGGGGAAAACAATGAGCAGTTCTTC

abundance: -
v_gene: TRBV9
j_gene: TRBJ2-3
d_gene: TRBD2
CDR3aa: CASSVARVAGPDTQYF
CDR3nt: TGTGCCAGCAGCGTAGCTAGGGTAGCGGGGCCAGATACGCAGTATTTT

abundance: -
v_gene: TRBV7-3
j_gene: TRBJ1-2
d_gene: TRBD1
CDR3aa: CASSDQGALGGYTF
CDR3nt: TGTGCCAGCAGCGACCAGGGGGCGTTAGGCGGCTACACCTTC

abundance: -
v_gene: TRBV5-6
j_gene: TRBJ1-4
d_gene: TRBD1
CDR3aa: CASSPAPGGNEKLFF
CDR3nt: TGTGCCAGCAGCCCTGCCCCAGGGGGCAACGAAAAACTGTTTTTT

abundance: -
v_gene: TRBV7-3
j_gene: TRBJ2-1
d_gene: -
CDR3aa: CASSKRYVGYNEQFF
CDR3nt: TGTGCCAGCAGCAAAAGGTACGTGGGCTACAATGAGCAGTTCTTC

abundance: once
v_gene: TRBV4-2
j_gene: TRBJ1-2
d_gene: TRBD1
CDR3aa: CASSQGGGRGRGYTF
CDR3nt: TGTGCCAGCAGCCAAGGCGGAGGCAGGGGGCGCGGCTACACCTTC

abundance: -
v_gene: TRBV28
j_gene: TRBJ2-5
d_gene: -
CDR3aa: CASRSGPPETQYF
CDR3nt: TGTGCCAGCAGATCGGGGCCACCAGAGACCCAGTACTTC

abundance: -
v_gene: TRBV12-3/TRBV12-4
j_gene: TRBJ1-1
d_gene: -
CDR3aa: CASSLGGFEAFF
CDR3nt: TGTGCCAGCAGCTTAGGGGGGTTTGAAGCTTTCTTT

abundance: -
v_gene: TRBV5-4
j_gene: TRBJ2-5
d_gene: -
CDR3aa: CASSPPAGRETQYF
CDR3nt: TGTGCCAGCAGCCCTCCGGCCGGTCGAGAGACCCAGTACTTC

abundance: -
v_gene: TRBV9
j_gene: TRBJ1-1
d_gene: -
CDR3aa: CASSVSWAFF
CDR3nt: TGTGCCAGCAGCGTAAGTTGGGCTTTCTTT

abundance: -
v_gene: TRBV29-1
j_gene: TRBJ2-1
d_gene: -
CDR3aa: CSTYSGSLLYNEQFF
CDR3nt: TGCAGCACCTATAGCGGTTCCTTATTATACAATGAGCAGTTCTTC

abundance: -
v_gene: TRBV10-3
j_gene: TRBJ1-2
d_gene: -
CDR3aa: CAISDRDGGYTF
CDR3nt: TGTGCCATCAGTGACAGGGATGGTGGCTACACCTTC

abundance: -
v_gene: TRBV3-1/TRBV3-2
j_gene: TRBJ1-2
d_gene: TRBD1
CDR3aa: CASSQEGRGEYGYTF
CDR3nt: TGTGCCAGCAGCCAAGAGGGCAGGGGGGAGTATGGCTACACCTTC

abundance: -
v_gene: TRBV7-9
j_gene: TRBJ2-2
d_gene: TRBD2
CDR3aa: CASSLPSGGHTGELFF
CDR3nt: TGTGCCAGCAGCTTACCTAGCGGGGGCCACACCGGGGAGCTGTTTTTT

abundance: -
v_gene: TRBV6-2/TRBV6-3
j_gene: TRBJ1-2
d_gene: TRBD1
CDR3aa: CASSYAGGGYTF
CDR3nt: TGTGCCAGCAGTTACGCAGGGGGTGGCTACACCTTC

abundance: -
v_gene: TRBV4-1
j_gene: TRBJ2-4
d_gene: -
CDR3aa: CASSPIPVGARRAKNIQYF
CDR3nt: TGCGCCAGCAGCCCTATTCCGGTGGGGGCCAGACGTGCCAAAAACATTCAGTACTTC

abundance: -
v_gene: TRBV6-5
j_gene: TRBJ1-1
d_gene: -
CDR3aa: CASTRGGSMNTEAFF
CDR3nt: TGTGCCAGCACGCGTGGAGGGTCGATGAACACTGAAGCTTTCTTT

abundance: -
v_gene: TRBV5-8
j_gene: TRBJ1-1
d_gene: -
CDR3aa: CASSLATEAFF
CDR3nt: TGTGCCAGCAGCTTGGCCACCGAAGCTTTCTTT

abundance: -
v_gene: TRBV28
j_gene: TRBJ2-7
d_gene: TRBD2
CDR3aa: CASSLGGRTYEQYF
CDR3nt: TGTGCCAGCAGTTTGGGGGGGAGGACCTACGAGCAGTACTTC

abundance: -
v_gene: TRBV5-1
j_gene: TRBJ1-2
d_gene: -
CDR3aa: CASSLDSGGVGYTF
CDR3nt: TGCGCCAGCAGCTTGGACAGCGGAGGGGTTGGCTACACCTTC

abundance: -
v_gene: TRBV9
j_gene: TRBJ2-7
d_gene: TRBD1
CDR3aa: CASSDTGDGYEQYF
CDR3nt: TGTGCCAGCAGCGACACAGGGGACGGCTACGAGCAGTACTTC

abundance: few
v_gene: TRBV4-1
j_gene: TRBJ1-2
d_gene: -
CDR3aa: CASSHYSGGGKGYTF
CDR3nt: TGCGCCAGCAGCCACTACTCCGGGGGTGGAAAAGGCTACACCTTC

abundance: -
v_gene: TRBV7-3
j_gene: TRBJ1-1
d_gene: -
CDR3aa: CASSKSGQPNTEAFF
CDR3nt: TGTGCCAGCAGCAAATCGGGACAACCTAACACTGAAGCTTTCTTT

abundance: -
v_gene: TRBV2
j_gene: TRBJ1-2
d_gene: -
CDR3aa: CASSVKGSHLDGYTF
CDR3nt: TGTGCCAGCAGTGTGAAGGGAAGCCATTTGGACGGCTACACCTTC

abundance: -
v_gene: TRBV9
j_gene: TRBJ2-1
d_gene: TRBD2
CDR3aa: CASRAGTSGRARRNEQFF
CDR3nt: TGTGCCAGCAGGGCCGGGACTAGCGGGAGGGCCAGAAGGAATGAGCAGTTCTTC

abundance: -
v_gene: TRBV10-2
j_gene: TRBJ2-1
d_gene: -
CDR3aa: CASSEGRAYNEQFF
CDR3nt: TGCGCCAGCAGTGAAGGGCGGGCTTACAATGAGCAGTTCTTC

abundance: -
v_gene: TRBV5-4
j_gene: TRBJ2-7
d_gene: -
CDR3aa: CASADRGDREQYF
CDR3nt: TGTGCCAGCGCGGATAGGGGGGACCGAGAACAGTACTTC

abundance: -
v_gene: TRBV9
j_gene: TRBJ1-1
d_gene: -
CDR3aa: CASSVQGQRNTEAFF
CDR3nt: TGTGCCAGCAGCGTTCAGGGGCAACGAAACACTGAAGCTTTCTTT

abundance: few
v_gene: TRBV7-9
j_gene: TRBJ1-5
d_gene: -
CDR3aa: CASSLDETLSNQPQHF
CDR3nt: TGTGCCAGCAGCTTAGATGAGACACTTAGCAATCAGCCCCAGCATTTT

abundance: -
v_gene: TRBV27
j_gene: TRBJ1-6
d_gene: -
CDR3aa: CASSFREGSSPLHF
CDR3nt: TGTGCCAGCAGTTTTCGGGAGGGCAGCTCACCCCTCCACTTT

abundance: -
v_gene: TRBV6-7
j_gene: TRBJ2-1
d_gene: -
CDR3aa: CASSRRPHEQFF
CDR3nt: TGTGCCAGCAGCAGACGTCCCCATGAGCAGTTCTTC

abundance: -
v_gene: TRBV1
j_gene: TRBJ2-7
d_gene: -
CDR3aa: CTSSRISTGCRCEQYF
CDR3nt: TGCACCAGCAGCCGAATTTCGACAGGTTGTAGGTGCGAGCAGTACTTC

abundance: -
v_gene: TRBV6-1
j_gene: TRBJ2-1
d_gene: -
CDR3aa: CASSEWDPHLEQFF
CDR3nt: TGTGCCAGCAGTGAATGGGACCCCCACCTTGAGCAGTTCTTC

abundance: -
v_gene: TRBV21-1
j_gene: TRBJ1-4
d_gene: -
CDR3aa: CASSNVRGGWNEKLFF
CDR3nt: TGTGCCAGCAGCAATGTTCGAGGGGGCTGGAATGAAAAACTGTTTTTT

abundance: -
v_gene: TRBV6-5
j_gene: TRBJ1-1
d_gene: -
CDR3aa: CASSPQGPTEAFF
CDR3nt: TGTGCCAGCAGCCCCCAGGGCCCCACTGAAGCTTTCTTT

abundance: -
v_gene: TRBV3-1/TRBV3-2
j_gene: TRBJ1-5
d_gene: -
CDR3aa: CASSQGHSNQPQHF
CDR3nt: TGTGCCAGCAGCCAGGGCCATAGCAATCAGCCCCAGCATTTT

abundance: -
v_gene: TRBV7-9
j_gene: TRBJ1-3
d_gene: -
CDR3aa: CASSLAVEGNTIYF
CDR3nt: TGTGCCAGCAGCTTAGCGGTAGAGGGAAACACCATATATTTT

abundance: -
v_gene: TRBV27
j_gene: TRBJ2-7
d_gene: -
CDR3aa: CASSFGTLYEQYF
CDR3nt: TGTGCCAGCAGCTTTGGGACTCTCTACGAGCAGTACTTC

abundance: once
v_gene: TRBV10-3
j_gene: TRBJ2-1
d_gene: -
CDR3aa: CAISESTGEQFF
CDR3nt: TGTGCCATCAGTGAGTCTACGGGGGAGCAGTTCTTC

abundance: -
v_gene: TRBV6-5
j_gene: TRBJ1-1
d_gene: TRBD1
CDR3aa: CASSGRGQIEAFF
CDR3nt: TGTGCCAGCAGCGGGAGGGGGCAGATTGAAGCTTTCTTT